One T cell receptor (beta chain) is described in this entry. Its antigen is currently unknown. TCRdb derives one entry per CDR3 protein from the 5' RACE reads, leaving out DNA. The table lists hundreds of thousands of distinct CDR3 sequences. This sample is part of a study of T cells expressing NK-cell markers. General study findings and limits: Nothing established the HCMV specificity of expanded NKG2C+ T cell clones.

CDR1 and CDR2 from the germline V gene are GTSNPN and SVGIG (reference sequence). The CDR3 is made up of 12 amino acids. The chain employs TRBV30 and TRBJ2-7; TCRdb designates TRBD2, a call that cannot be tested without DNA. This sequence was found in a man aged 18 to 30 in good health. The sequenced sample was blood T cells: a sorted CD56 or NKG2C T cell subset, CD4+ or CD8+ T cells, or bulk PBMC T cells (not recorded which). CDR3 in amino acids: CACWRGSYEQYF.